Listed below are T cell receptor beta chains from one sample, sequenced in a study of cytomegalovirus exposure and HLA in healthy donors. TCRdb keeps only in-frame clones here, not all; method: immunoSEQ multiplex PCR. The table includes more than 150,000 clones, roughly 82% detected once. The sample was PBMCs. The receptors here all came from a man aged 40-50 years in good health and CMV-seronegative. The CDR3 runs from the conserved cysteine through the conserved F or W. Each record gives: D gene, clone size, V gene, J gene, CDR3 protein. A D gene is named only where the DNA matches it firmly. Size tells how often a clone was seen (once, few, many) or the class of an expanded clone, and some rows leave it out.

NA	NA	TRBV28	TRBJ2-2	CASSLPGINTGELFF
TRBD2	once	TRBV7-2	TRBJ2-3	CASSLHSGGTDTQYF
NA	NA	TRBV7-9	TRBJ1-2	CASSPGDYGYTF
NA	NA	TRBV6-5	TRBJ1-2	CASSYGGYGYTF
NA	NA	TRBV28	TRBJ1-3	CASSLPHSGSGNTIYF
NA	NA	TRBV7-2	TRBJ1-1	CASSIWASTEAFF
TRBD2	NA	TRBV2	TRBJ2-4	CASSEYGTSGLNIQYF
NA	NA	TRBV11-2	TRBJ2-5	CASSSQRETQYF
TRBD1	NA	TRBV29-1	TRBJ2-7	CSVRQGSYEQYF
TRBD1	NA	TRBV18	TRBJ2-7	CASSRAGGDYEQYF